Shown below are 9 T cell receptor beta chains from a single sample sequenced in a study of tumor-infiltrating lymphocytes in oesophageal squamous cell carcinoma. From the PCR reads, TCRdb called clonotypes with MiXCR, one entry per CDR3 protein. The profile covers about 20,000 distinct CDR3 sequences, with around two fifths appearing a single time and roughly 13% taken by the ten largest. The sample was normal esophageal tissue next to the tumor. These receptor sequences come from a male donor with esophageal squamous cell carcinoma.

The chain has TRBV6-1 and TRBJ1-1, with 10 bases that match TRBD1. The germline gives CDR1 MNHNS, CDR2 SASEGT. CDR3 length: 16 residues. V shed 5 bases and J 0 bases; nucleotides not matched to a gene: 6. For the CDR3, the DNA is TGTGCCAGCAGTCTCCGACAGGGGGCGGTGAACACTGAAGCTTTCTTT. It translates to CASSLRQGAVNTEAFF.

The table lists this clonotype with a few counts. This rearrangement joins TRBV12-3 or TRBV12-4 to TRBJ2-7, with D tentatively TRBD1 (5 bases). The CDR3 covers 12 residues. Trimming took off 3 bases at V and 5 bases at J, with 8 bases between the two ends. The chain's CDR3 is CASSFQGHEQYF. As DNA, the CDR3 is TGTGCCAGCAGTTTTCAGGGCCACGAGCAGTACTTC.

This clonotype was picked up many times. This rearrangement joins TRBV7-9 to TRBJ2-7; the D call may be TRBD1 or TRBD2 (6 bases each). The CDR3 length is 15 residues. Germline-derived CDR1 and CDR2 are SEHNR and FQNEAQ (reference sequence). The V gene lost 5 bases and the J gene lost 2 bases, with 16 bases spanning the gap. The CDR3 nucleotides are TGTGCCAGCAGCCGTCGAGGGGGGAGGACCTACGAGCAGTACTTC. Its protein is CASSRRGGRTYEQYF.

About this clonotype: The junction shows a germline mismatch at one end, possibly a read error. This chain uses TRBV7-6 with TRBJ2-3; 10 bases are shared with TRBD1. The CDR3 loop spans 15 amino acids. Germline V CDR1 and CDR2: SGHVS, FNYEAQ. The CDR3 sequence: CVSSPGTGVAGELYF. The CDR3 DNA sequence: TGTGTCAGCAGCCCAGGGACAGGGGTGGCCGGAGAGCTGTATTTT.

V usage is TRBV24-1 and J usage is TRBJ2-6, with D possibly matching TRBD1 (5 bases). The J call is in doubt because the DNA end fits TRBJ2-5 better. CDR1 and CDR2 from the germline V gene are KGHDR and SFDVKD. CDR3 length: 14 amino acids. The chain's CDR3 is CATMGRAQRETQYF. The CDR3 DNA follows: TGTGCCACCATGGGCAGGGCCCAAAGAGAGACCCAGTACTTC.

This clonotype appeared once. The rearrangement links TRBV6-1 to TRBJ2-3, with 10 bases aligning to TRBD2. This CDR3 contains 15 residues. Germline CDR1 and CDR2: MNHNS and SASEGT. The junction had 3 bases not matched to a gene; V was cut back by 2 bases and J by 4 bases. The CDR3 coding sequence is TGTGCCAGCAGTGAATCTAGCGGGGGATCAGATACGCAGTATTTT. This translates into CASSESSGGSDTQYF.

About this clonotype: Possible read error: a much larger clone is one base away. V gene TRBV7-6 combines with J gene TRBJ2-7; unclear D gene. The J call is uncertain, as TRBJ2-1 better fits the DNA end. The germline V gene encodes CDR1 SGHVS and CDR2 FNYEAQ. The CDR3 is 12 residues long. In DNA, the CDR3 is TGTGCCAGCAGCTCGGAGAGTGACGAGCAGTTCTTC. Translated, it gives CASSSESDEQFF.

Details on this clonotype: A much larger clone lies a single base off, so this may be a read error. The chain links TRBV6-1 to TRBJ1-5; maybe TRBD1 (5 bases). This CDR3 region has 13 residues. Germline values: CDR1 MNHNS, CDR2 SASEGT. As DNA, the CDR3 is TGTGCCAACAGTTCCTACGGGGGGCAGCCCCAGCATTTT. The encoded protein is CANSSYGGQPQHF.

Judged by abundance, this clonotype is medium-sized. The rearrangement uses TRBV12-3 or TRBV12-4 and TRBJ2-1, with TRBD2 matching over 9 bases. This CDR3 has 15 residues. The ends lost 3 bases at V and 3 bases at J; junction bases unmatched: 3. The CDR3 bases are TGTGCCAGCAGTTTTACGACTAGCGGCTACAATGAGCAGTTCTTC. This translates into CASSFTTSGYNEQFF.